This passage covers 2 T cell receptor beta chains from one sample sequenced in a study of blood T cell repertoires in COVID-19 (dated by TCRdb to 2019 to 2021). The library was generated by the immunoSEQ multiplex PCR assay. The immuneACCESS repertoire file appears here via TCRdb, limited to in-frame rearrangements. These files lack a portion of the clones; in checked studies, under half of the deficit traces to unresolved V genes, and the cause of the others is not known. This sample lists tens of thousands of clones; 65% to 85% were detected once. The ten largest clonotypes hold roughly 20% of the sample. Sequencing was done on a sample of peripheral blood. These receptor sequences come from a woman of 80 years or more with active or convalescent COVID-19.

This clone was seen only a few times. The CDR3 is CASSERTGVATNEKLFF. For the CDR3, the DNA is TGTGCCAGCAGTGAAAGGACAGGGGTCGCAACTAATGAAAAACTGTTTTTT. This chain links TRBV25-1 with TRBJ1-4; 9 bases line up with TRBD1. This CDR3 contains 17 residues. Per germline, CDR1 MGHDK and CDR2 SYGVNS. The trim removed 2 bases at V and 0 bases at J, leaving 4 bases unmatched.

The chain has TRBV6-5 and TRBJ1-2; 7 nucleotides align to TRBD1. V shed 5 bases and J 1 base; nucleotides not matched to a gene: 1. Per germline, CDR1 MNHEY and CDR2 SVGAGI. This CDR3 region has 13 residues. In DNA, the CDR3 is TGTGCCAGCAGTCGGGACAGTAACTATGGCTACACCTTC. Its translation: CASSRDSNYGYTF.